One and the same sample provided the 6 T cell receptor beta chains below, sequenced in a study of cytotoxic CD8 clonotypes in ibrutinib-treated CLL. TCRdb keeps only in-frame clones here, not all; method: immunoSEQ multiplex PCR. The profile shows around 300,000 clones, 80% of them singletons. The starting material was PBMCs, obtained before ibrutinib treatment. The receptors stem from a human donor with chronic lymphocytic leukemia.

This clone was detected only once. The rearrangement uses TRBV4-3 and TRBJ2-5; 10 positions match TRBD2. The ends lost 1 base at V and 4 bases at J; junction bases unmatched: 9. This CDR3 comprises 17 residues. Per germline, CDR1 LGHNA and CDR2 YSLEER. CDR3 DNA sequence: TGCGCCAGCAGCCAAGGGCCTAGCGGGAGATTAGGAGAGACCCAGTACTTC. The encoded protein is CASSQGPSGRLGETQYF.

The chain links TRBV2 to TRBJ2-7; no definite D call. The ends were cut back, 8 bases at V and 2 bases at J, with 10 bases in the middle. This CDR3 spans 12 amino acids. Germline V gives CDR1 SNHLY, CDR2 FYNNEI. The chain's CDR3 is CASDSTAYEQYF. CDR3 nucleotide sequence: TGTGCCAGCGACTCTACAGCCTACGAGCAGTACTTC.

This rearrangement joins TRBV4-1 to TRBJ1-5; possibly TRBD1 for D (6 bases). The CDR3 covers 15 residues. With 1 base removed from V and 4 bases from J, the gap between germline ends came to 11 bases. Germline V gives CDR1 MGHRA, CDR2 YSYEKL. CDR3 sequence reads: CASSQGQAGNQPQHF. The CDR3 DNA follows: TGCGCCAGCAGCCAAGGACAGGCGGGGAATCAGCCCCAGCATTTT.

CDR3 sequence (DNA): TGTGCCAGCAGCTTGGGGATGACAGAAATCCAAGAGACCCAGTACTTC. It encodes CASSLGMTEIQETQYF. The chain links TRBV5-6 to TRBJ2-5; D perhaps matches TRBD1 (5 bases). V was trimmed by 0 bases and J by 1 base, leaving 13 bases between them. Per germline, CDR1 SGHDT and CDR2 YYEEEE. The CDR3 contains 16 residues. Full variable domain (missing parts from reference TRBV5-6 and TRBJ2-5): DAGVTQSPTHLIKTRGQQVTLRCSPKSGHDTVSWYQQALGQGPQFIFQYYEEEERQRGNFPDRFSGHQFPNYSSELNVNALLLGDSALYLCASSLGMTEIQETQYFGPGTRLLVL.

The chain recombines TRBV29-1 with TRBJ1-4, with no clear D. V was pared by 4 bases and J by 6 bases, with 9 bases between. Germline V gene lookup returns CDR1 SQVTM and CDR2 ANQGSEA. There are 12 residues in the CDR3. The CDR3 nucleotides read TGCAGCGTTGGTCAGTCGGATGAAAAACTGTTTTTT. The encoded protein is CSVGQSDEKLFF.

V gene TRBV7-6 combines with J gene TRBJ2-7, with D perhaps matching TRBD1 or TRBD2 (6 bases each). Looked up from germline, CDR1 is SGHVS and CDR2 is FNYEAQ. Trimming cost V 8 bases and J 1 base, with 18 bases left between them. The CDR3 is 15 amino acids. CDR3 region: CASQKGQGRSYEQYF. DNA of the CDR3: TGTGCCAGCCAGAAAGGGCAGGGGAGGTCCTACGAGCAGTACTTC.